These 24 T cell receptor beta chains share one sample of origin, sequenced in a study of radiotherapy plus CTLA-4 blockade in lung cancer (dated by TCRdb to 2016 to 2019). Library preparation used the immunoSEQ multiplex PCR assay. TCRdb obtained this table from immuneACCESS and retained in-frame rearrangements with V and J assigned. These tables miss some clones; where compared with another copy, unresolved V genes account for less than half of the shortfall, and the remainder is unexplained. This sample lists about 98,000 clones; around 83% were detected once. The ten largest clonotypes hold 3% to 3.5% of the sample. The source was peripheral blood, collected from a patient treated with radiotherapy plus ipilimumab. Every receptor here comes from a human donor with non-small cell lung cancer who had a partial response to radiotherapy plus ipilimumab.

This sequence joins TRBV27 and TRBJ2-5, with TRBD1 matching 10 bases. Trimming took 4 bases from V and 6 from J; bases not matched to a gene: 11. The CDR3 extends over 16 amino acids. Germline CDR1 is MNHEY and CDR2 is SMNVEV (reference sequence). The CDR3 reads CASSSKDRGDRKTQYF. The CDR3 nucleotides are TGTGCCAGCAGTTCGAAGGACAGGGGGGATAGGAAGACCCAGTACTTC.

The rearrangement uses TRBV7-9 and TRBJ2-1; D is perhaps TRBD2 (5 bases). This CDR3 is 14 amino acids long. Trimming pared 1 base from V and 8 bases from J, leaving 12 bases between. The germline gives CDR1 SEHNR, CDR2 FQNEAQ (reference sequence). The CDR3 nucleotides are TGTGCCAGCAGCTTAGACTCGGGATCACATGAGCAGTTCTTC. It codes for CASSLDSGSHEQFF.

The chain employs TRBV2 and TRBJ2-3, with D tentatively TRBD1 (6 bases). V lost 2 bases and J lost 1, with 7 bases in between. The CDR3 totals 14 residues. Germline lookup yields CDR1 SNHLY and CDR2 FYNNEI. CDR3 loop: CASSEPGGTDTQYF. The CDR3 coding sequence is TGTGCCAGCAGTGAACCAGGGGGCACAGATACGCAGTATTTT. Filled out from reference TRBV2 and TRBJ2-3, the complete variable domain reads EPEVTQTPSHQVTQMGQEVILRCVPISNHLYFYWYRQILGQKVEFLVSFYNNEISEKSEIFDDQFSVERPDGSNFTLKIRSTKLEDSAMYFCASSEPGGTDTQYFGPGTRLTVL.

The CDR3 bases are TGTGCCAGCAGCTTGACAGGGCGGGCTAATGAAAAACTGTTTTTT. Protein sequence: CASSLTGRANEKLFF. The chain uses TRBV5-6 and TRBJ1-4, with D perhaps TRBD1 (6 bases). Germline assignment: CDR1 SGHDT and CDR2 YYEEEE. V gave up 1 base and J gave up 3 bases, with 10 bases separating them. The CDR3 runs to 15 residues.

The chain uses TRBV18 and TRBJ1-1; a possible D gene is TRBD1 (5 bases). The CDR3 is 14 residues long. Germline CDR1 KGHSH, CDR2 LQKENI. V lost 0 bases to trimming and J lost 4 bases, with 9 bases between them. The CDR3 spells CASSPPGASTEAFF. The DNA for the CDR3 is TGTGCCAGCTCACCACCAGGGGCAAGCACTGAAGCTTTCTTT.

The chain combines TRBV28 with TRBJ1-5; 9 bases are shared with TRBD1. Looked up from germline, CDR1 is MDHEN and CDR2 is SYDVKM. The CDR3 is made up of 17 amino acids. The ends lost 2 bases at V and 3 bases at J; junction bases unmatched: 8. CDR3 bases: TGTGCCAGCAGTTTAATCGGGACAGGGTATCACAATCAGCCCCAGCATTTT. Translated, it gives CASSLIGTGYHNQPQHF.

By proportion, this clone is medium-sized. The CDR3 sequence is CASSSQNAQGGYTF. CDR3 DNA sequence: TGTGCCAGCAGCTCACAAAACGCACAGGGTGGCTACACCTTC. This chain connects TRBV7-9 to TRBJ1-2; possibly TRBD1 for D (6 bases). The CDR3 runs 14 residues. V gave up 4 bases and J gave up 7 bases, with 16 bases separating them. The germline V gene encodes CDR1 SEHNR and CDR2 FQNEAQ (reference sequence).

This chain uses TRBV13 with TRBJ2-1; TRBD2 agrees at 9 bases. Germline assignment: CDR1 PRHDT and CDR2 FYEKMQ (reference sequence). Trimming cost V 5 bases and J 6 bases; bases outside gene matches: 8. The CDR3 consists of 15 residues. The CDR3 region is CASSRRLAEANEQFF. In DNA form, the CDR3 reads TGTGCCAGCAGCCGAAGACTAGCGGAGGCCAATGAGCAGTTCTTC.

The genes are TRBV5-1 and TRBJ1-2; 10 bases map to TRBD1. The V gene end was trimmed by 2 bases and the J gene end by 6 bases; junction bases not matched to a gene: 1. This CDR3 has 13 amino acids. CDR1 SGHRS and CDR2 YFSETQ come from the germline V gene. CDR3 DNA sequence: TGCGCCAGCAGCTTCGGACAGGGGGATGGCTACACCTTC. It codes for CASSFGQGDGYTF.

The V and J genes are TRBV6-5 and TRBJ2-1; the D is unclear. Trimming left V 5 bases short and J 6 bases short, with 8 bases between. This CDR3 region has 12 residues. The germline CDR1 and CDR2 sequences are MNHEY and SVGAGI. CDR3 loop: CASSRDINEQFF. As DNA, the CDR3 is TGTGCCAGCAGTCGCGACATCAATGAGCAGTTCTTC.

The J gene is TRBJ1-3, the V gene TRBV5-4; D is perhaps TRBD1 (5 bases). Per germline, CDR1 SGHNT and CDR2 YYREEE (reference sequence). The CDR3 runs 17 residues. Trimming stripped 4 bases from V and 2 bases from J, with 19 bases between. CDR3 protein: CASSQEDGGRTGNTIYF. For the CDR3, the DNA is TGTGCCAGCAGCCAAGAAGATGGGGGGAGGACTGGAAACACCATATATTTT.

This rearrangement joins TRBV2 to TRBJ2-2; possibly TRBD1 for D (6 bases). Trimming took off 4 bases at V and 1 base at J, with 10 bases between the two ends. The germline gives CDR1 SNHLY, CDR2 FYNNEI. The CDR3 totals 15 residues. DNA for the CDR3: TGTGCCAGCAGTGTTAGAGGGGGGAACACCGGGGAGCTGTTTTTT. Protein sequence: CASSVRGGNTGELFF.

The chain employs TRBV28 and TRBJ2-3; 9 nucleotides align to TRBD2. The ends lost 6 bases at V and 2 bases at J; junction bases unmatched: 6. The CDR3 consists of 15 residues. Germline-derived CDR1 and CDR2 are MDHEN and SYDVKM. Written as DNA, the CDR3 is TGTGCCAGCAGGACAACTAGCGGGTACACAGATACGCAGTATTTT. Its protein product is CASRTTSGYTDTQYF.

The chain is built from TRBV7-8 and TRBJ1-3; D is unresolved. V was clipped by 4 bases and J by 0 bases, with 13 bases between them. The CDR3 has 16 amino acids. CDR1 and CDR2 (germline): SGHVS, FQNEAQ. The CDR3 region is CASSSPLGSSGNTIYF. The CDR3 coding sequence is TGTGCCAGCAGCTCCCCCCTTGGGAGCTCTGGAAACACCATATATTTT.

The V and J genes are TRBV5-1 and TRBJ1-4, with TRBD1 as a possible D gene (6 bases). This CDR3 spans 14 amino acids. V was shortened by 3 bases and J by 3 bases, with 9 bases between the two germline ends. Germline V gene data show CDR1 as SGHRS and CDR2 as YFSETQ. This chain's CDR3 is CASSWGQANEKLFF. CDR3 coding DNA: TGCGCCAGCAGCTGGGGACAAGCTAATGAAAAACTGTTTTTT.

The CDR3 loop reads CASSPRTGGTGELFF. In DNA form, the CDR3 reads TGTGCCAGCAGCCCTCGGACAGGTGGGACCGGGGAGCTGTTTTTT. V gene TRBV7-2 combines with J gene TRBJ2-2; 7 positions agree with TRBD1. In germline, CDR1 is SGHTA, CDR2 FQGNSA. V dropped 5 bases and J dropped 5; count of bases not matched to a gene: 8. This CDR3 comprises 15 residues.

The chain combines TRBV5-1 with TRBJ2-2; D gene ambiguous. This CDR3 comprises 14 residues. Trimming stripped 0 bases from V and 1 base from J, with 4 bases between. Germline-derived CDR1 and CDR2 are SGHRS and YFSETQ. CDR3 in DNA: TGCGCCAGCAGCTTGGAGCAGAACACCGGGGAGCTGTTTTTT. Translation: CASSLEQNTGELFF.

J is TRBJ2-7 and V is TRBV11-2; no firm D call. This CDR3 has 15 amino acids. Trimming shortened V by 8 bases and J by 2 bases, and 19 bases separated the two germline ends. CDR1 is SGHAT, CDR2 FQNNGV, per germline. CDR3 sequence: CASRRNPVTTYEQYF. CDR3 nucleotides: TGTGCCAGCCGGCGGAACCCCGTTACAACCTACGAGCAGTACTTC. Full variable domain (missing parts from reference TRBV11-2 and TRBJ2-7): EAGVAQSPRYKIIEKRQSVAFWCNPISGHATLYWYQQILGQGPKLLIQFQNNGVVDDSQLPKDRFSAERLKGVDSTLKIQPAKLEDSAVYLCASRRNPVTTYEQYFGPGTRLTVT.

A single count supports this clone. The V call is TRBV19, the J call TRBJ2-4, with D perhaps matching TRBD2 (5 bases). With 3 bases removed from V and 0 bases from J, the gap between germline ends came to 12 bases. The CDR3 length is 16 residues. Germline V gene data show CDR1 as LNHDA and CDR2 as SQIVND (reference sequence). The CDR3 loop is CASSIIGSIAKNIQYF. In nucleotides, the CDR3 is TGTGCCAGTAGTATTATAGGGAGTATAGCCAAAAACATTCAGTACTTC.

The gene calls are TRBV7-2 and TRBJ2-2; the D gene is possibly TRBD2 (5 bases). The CDR3 length is 12 residues. With 5 bases removed from V and 8 bases from J, the gap between germline ends came to 9 bases. Germline V gives CDR1 SGHTA, CDR2 FQGNSA. The CDR3 bases are TGTGCCAGCAGCCCCCCGGGGGGGGAGCTGTTTTTT. This codes for CASSPPGGELFF. The full variable domain, in which reference TRBV7-2 and TRBJ2-2 provide the parts outside the CDR3, is GAGVSQSPSNKVTEKGKDVELRCDPISGHTALYWYRQSLGQGLEFLIYFQGNSAPDKSGLPSDRFSAERTGGSVSTLTIQRTQQEDSAVYLCASSPPGGELFFGEGSRLTVL.

The chain recombines TRBV28 with TRBJ2-3; 7 bases agree with TRBD2. J gave up 3 bases and V 3 bases, and 9 bases lay outside the gene matches. CDR3 length: 16 residues. From germline, CDR1 is MDHEN and CDR2 SYDVKM. CDR3 amino acids: CASSFRAAGTTDTQYF. The CDR3, as DNA: TGTGCCAGCAGTTTCAGGGCAGCGGGAACGACAGATACGCAGTATTTT.

The chain has TRBV4-1 and TRBJ1-4; D is perhaps TRBD1 (6 bases). Germline V gene data show CDR1 as MGHRA and CDR2 as YSYEKL. Trimming left V 1 base short and J 8 bases short, with 14 bases between. The CDR3 has 15 amino acids. CDR3 nucleotide sequence: TGCGCCAGCAGCCAAGGGAACAGGGTAGGGGAAAAACTGTTTTTT. It translates to CASSQGNRVGEKLFF.

This sequence joins TRBV19 and TRBJ1-4, with 7 bases matching TRBD1. Germline assignment: CDR1 LNHDA and CDR2 SQIVND (reference sequence). The CDR3 is made up of 15 amino acids. The ends lost 5 bases at V and 5 bases at J; junction bases unmatched: 8. CDR3 DNA: TGTGCCAGTAGTCCGCGGACAGGACAAAATGAAAAACTGTTTTTT. Its translation is CASSPRTGQNEKLFF. The whole variable domain, filled in from reference TRBV19 and TRBJ1-4, reads DGGITQSPKYLFRKEGQNVTLSCEQNLNHDAMYWYRQDPGQGLRLIYYSQIVNDFQKGDIAEGYSVSREKKESFPLTVTSAQKNPTAFYLCASSPRTGQNEKLFFGSGTQLSVL.

V and J are TRBV7-3 and TRBJ2-2; unclear D gene. Germline CDR1 is SGHTA and CDR2 is FQGTGA. The CDR3 runs 15 residues. The V and J ends lost 2 bases and 5 bases respectively, with 12 bases between them. The CDR3 is CASSLAGYGTGELFF. CDR3 DNA: TGTGCCAGCAGCTTAGCCGGGTATGGTACCGGGGAGCTGTTTTTT. The full variable domain, in which reference TRBV7-3 and TRBJ2-2 provide the parts outside the CDR3, is GAGVSQTPSNKVTEKGKYVELRCDPISGHTALYWYRQSLGQGPEFLIYFQGTGAADDSGLPNDRFFAVRPEGSVSTLKIQRTERGDSAVYLCASSLAGYGTGELFFGEGSRLTVL.